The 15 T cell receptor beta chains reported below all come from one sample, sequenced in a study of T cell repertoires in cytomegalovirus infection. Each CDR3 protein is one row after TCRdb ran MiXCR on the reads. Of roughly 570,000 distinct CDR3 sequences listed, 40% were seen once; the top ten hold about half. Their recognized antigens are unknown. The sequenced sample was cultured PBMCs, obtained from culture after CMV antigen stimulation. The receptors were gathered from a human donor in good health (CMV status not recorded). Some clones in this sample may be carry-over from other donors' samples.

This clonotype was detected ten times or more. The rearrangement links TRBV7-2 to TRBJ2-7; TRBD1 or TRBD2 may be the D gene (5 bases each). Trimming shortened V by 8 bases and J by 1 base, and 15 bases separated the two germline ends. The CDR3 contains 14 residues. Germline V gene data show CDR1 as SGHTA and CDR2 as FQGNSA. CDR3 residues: CASRTGQPSYEQYF. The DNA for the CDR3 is TGTGCCAGCCGCACGGGGCAGCCTTCCTACGAGCAGTACTTC.

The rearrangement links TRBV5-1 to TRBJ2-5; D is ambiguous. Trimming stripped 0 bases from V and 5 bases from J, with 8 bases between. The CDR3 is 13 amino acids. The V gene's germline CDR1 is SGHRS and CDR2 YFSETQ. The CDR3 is CASSLELLETQYF. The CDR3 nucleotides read TGCGCCAGCAGCTTGGAACTCCTGGAGACCCAGTACTTC.

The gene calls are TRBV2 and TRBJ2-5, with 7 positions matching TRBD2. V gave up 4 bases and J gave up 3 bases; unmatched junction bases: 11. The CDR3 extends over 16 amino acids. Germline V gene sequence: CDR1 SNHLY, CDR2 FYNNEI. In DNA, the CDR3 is TGTGCCAGCAGTGGTGATAGCGGGCCGTTAGAAGAGACCCAGTACTTC. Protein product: CASSGDSGPLEETQYF. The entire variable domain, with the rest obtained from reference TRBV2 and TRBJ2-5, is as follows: EPEVTQTPSHQVTQMGQEVILRCVPISNHLYFYWYRQILGQKVEFLVSFYNNEISEKSEIFDDQFSVERPDGSNFTLKIRSTKLEDSAMYFCASSGDSGPLEETQYFGPGTRLLVL.

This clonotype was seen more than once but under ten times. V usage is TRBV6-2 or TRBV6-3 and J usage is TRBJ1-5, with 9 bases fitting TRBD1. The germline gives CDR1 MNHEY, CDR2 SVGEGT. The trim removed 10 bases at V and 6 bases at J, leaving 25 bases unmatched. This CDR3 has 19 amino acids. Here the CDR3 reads CATNTLAPGQGFARQPQHF. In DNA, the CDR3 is TGTGCCACCAACACCTTGGCGCCGGGACAGGGTTTCGCGCGTCAGCCCCAGCATTTT.

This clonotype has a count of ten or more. The CDR3 sequence is CASRGGTDTQYF. CDR3 in DNA: TGTGCCAGCAGGGGCGGGACAGATACGCAGTATTTT. The chain joins TRBV28 to TRBJ2-3; TRBD2 is a possible D gene (5 bases). V lost 6 bases and J lost 3, with 7 bases in between. This CDR3 is built from 12 residues. Germline V lookup: CDR1 MDHEN, CDR2 SYDVKM.

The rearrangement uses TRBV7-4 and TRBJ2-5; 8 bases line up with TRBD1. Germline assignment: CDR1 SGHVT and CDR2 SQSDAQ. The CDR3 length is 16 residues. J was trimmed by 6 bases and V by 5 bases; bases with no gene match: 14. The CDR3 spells CASSQTTGTGWKTQYF. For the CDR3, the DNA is TGTGCCAGCAGCCAAACGACCGGGACAGGATGGAAGACCCAGTACTTC.

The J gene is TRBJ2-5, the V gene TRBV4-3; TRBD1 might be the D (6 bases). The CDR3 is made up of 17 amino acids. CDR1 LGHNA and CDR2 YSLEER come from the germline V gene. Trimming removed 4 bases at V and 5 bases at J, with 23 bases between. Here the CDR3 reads CASSRDTGFNSVETQYF. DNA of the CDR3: TGCGCCAGCAGCCGGGACACAGGGTTCAACTCGGTCGAGACCCAGTACTTC.

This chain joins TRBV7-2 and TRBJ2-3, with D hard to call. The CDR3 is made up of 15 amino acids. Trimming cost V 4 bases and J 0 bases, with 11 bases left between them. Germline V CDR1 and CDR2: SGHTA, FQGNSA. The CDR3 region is CASSSDSPSTDTQYF. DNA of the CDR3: TGTGCCAGCAGCTCCGACTCCCCGAGCACAGATACGCAGTATTTT.

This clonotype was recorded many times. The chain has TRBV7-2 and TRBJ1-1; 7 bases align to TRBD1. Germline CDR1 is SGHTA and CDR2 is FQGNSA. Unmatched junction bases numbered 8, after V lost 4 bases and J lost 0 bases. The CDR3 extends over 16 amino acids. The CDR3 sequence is CASSSQGGMMNTEAFF. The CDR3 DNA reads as TGTGCCAGCAGCTCCCAGGGGGGCATGATGAACACTGAAGCTTTCTTT. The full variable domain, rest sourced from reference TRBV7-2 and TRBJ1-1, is GAGVSQSPSNKVTEKGKDVELRCDPISGHTALYWYRQSLGQGLEFLIYFQGNSAPDKSGLPSDRFSAERTGGSVSTLTIQRTQQEDSAVYLCASSSQGGMMNTEAFFGQGTRLTVV.

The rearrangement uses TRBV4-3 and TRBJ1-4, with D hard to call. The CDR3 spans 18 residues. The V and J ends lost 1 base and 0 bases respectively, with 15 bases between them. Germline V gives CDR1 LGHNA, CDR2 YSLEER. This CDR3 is CASSQGERATATNEKLFF. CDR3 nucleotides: TGCGCCAGCAGCCAAGGGGAAAGGGCAACAGCAACTAATGAAAAACTGTTTTTT.

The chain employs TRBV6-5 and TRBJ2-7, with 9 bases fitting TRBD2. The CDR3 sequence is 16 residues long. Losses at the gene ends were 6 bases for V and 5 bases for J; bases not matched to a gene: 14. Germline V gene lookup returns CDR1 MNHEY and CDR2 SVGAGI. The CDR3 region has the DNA TGTGCCAGCAGCTCCTCCCGGCGGGGGGGCCGCCACGAGCAGTACTTC. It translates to CASSSSRRGGRHEQYF.

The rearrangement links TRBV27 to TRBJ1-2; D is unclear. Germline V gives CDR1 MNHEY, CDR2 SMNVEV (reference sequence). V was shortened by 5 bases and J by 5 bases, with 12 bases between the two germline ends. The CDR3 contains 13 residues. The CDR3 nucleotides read TGTGCCAGCAGTCAATACCCAACTTATGGCTACACCTTC. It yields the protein CASSQYPTYGYTF.

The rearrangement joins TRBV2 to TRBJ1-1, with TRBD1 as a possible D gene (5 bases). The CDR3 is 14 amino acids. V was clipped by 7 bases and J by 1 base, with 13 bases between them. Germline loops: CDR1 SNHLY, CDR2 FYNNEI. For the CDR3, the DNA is TGTGCCAGCATTAGGGCGGGGCAGAACACTGAAGCTTTCTTT. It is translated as CASIRAGQNTEAFF.

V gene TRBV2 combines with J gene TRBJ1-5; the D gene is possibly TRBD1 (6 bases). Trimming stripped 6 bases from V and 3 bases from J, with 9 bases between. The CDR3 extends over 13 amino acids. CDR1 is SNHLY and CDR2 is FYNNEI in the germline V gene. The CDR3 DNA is TGTGCCAGCAGAAGACAGGACAATCAGCCCCAGCATTTT. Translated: CASRRQDNQPQHF.

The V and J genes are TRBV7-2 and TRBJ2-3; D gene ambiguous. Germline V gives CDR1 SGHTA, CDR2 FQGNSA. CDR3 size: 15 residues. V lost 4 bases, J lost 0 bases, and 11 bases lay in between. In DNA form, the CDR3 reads TGTGCCAGCAGCTCGGAAAGAACTAGCACAGATACGCAGTATTTT. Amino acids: CASSSERTSTDTQYF. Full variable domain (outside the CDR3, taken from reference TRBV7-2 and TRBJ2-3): GAGVSQSPSNKVTEKGKDVELRCDPISGHTALYWYRQSLGQGLEFLIYFQGNSAPDKSGLPSDRFSAERTGGSVSTLTIQRTQQEDSAVYLCASSSERTSTDTQYFGPGTRLTVL.